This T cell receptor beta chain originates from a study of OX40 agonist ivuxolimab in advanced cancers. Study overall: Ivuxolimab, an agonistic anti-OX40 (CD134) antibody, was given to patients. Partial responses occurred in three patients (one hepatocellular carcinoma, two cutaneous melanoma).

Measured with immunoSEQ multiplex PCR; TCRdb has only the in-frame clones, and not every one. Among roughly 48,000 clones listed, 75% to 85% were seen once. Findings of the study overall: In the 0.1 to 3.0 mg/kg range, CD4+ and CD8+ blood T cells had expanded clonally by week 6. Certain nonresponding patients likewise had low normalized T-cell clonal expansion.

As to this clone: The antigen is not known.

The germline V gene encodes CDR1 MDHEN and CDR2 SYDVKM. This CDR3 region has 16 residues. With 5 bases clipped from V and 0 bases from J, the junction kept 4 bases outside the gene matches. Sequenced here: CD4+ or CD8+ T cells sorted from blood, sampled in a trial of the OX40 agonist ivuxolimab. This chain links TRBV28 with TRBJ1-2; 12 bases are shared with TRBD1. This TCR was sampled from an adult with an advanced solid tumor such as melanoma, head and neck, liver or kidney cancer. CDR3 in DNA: TGTGCCAGCAGTGGGACAGGGGGCGGTACTAACTATGGCTACACCTTC. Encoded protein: CASSGTGGGTNYGYTF.